This passage covers 21 T cell receptor beta chains from one sample sequenced in a study of OX40 agonist ivuxolimab in advanced cancers. Library preparation was by the immunoSEQ multiplex PCR assay. Not all clones reach the TCRdb copy of this immuneACCESS table, which keeps in-frame sequences only. Checked studies attribute under half of the gap to unresolved V genes and leave the rest unexplained. In this sample the table shows tens of thousands of clones, around 86% of which occur a single time. Clones ranked in the top ten supply about 0.32% of the sample. Sequencing was performed on CD4+ or CD8+ T cells sorted from blood, taken in a trial of the OX40 agonist ivuxolimab. These receptors originate from an adult with an advanced solid tumor such as melanoma, head and neck, liver or kidney cancer.

The rearrangement links TRBV13 to TRBJ2-1, with 8 bases aligning to TRBD2. Unmatched junction bases numbered 18, after V lost 0 bases and J lost 11 bases. Germline V lookup: CDR1 PRHDT, CDR2 FYEKMQ (reference sequence). This CDR3 comprises 18 residues. The CDR3 DNA is TGTGCCAGCAGCTTAGGGGGGTCTGGACTAGCCGCCCAAGGGCAGCAGTTCTTC. It is translated as CASSLGGSGLAAQGQQFF.

This clone has a single count. The chain combines TRBV28 with TRBJ1-3; tentative D call: TRBD1 (6 bases). Germline-derived CDR1 and CDR2 are MDHEN and SYDVKM. The V end lost 5 bases, the J end lost 1 base, and 12 bases lay between the germline ends. The CDR3 loop spans 15 amino acids. This chain's CDR3 is CASSGGDNSGNTIYF. CDR3 DNA: TGTGCCAGCAGTGGGGGGGACAATTCTGGAAACACCATATATTTT.

The V gene is TRBV6-1, the J gene TRBJ2-3; possibly TRBD2 for D (6 bases). Trimming removed 5 bases at V and 1 base at J, with 10 bases between. CDR3 length: 14 residues. Germline-derived CDR1 and CDR2 are MNHNS and SASEGT. In DNA, the CDR3 is TGTGCCAGCAGTAGCGGGTCTGGCACAGATACGCAGTATTTT. This sequence encodes CASSSGSGTDTQYF.

The rearrangement joins TRBV7-9 to TRBJ1-2; the match to TRBD1 covers 8 bases. Germline CDR1 SEHNR, CDR2 FQNEAQ (reference sequence). V gave up 5 bases and J gave up 0 bases; unmatched junction bases: 5. The CDR3 runs to 15 residues. CDR3 nucleotide sequence: TGTGCCAGCAGCAAAGGACAGGGAGCTAACTATGGCTACACCTTC. Amino acids: CASSKGQGANYGYTF.

This chain links TRBV28 with TRBJ2-3, with 7 bases lining up with TRBD2. The CDR3 totals 19 residues. Germline CDR1 is MDHEN and CDR2 is SYDVKM. The V segment lost 6 bases and the J segment 0 bases; nucleotides outside the gene matches: 18. The CDR3 sequence is CASSPGLISGYSSTDTQYF. The CDR3 DNA reads TGTGCCAGCAGCCCAGGATTAATTAGCGGGTACTCTAGCACAGATACGCAGTATTTT. Based on the CDR3 plus reference TRBV28 and TRBJ2-3, the full variable domain is DVKVTQSSRYLVKRTGEKVFLECVQDMDHENMFWYRQDPGLGLRLIYFSYDVKMKEKGDIPEGYSVSREKKERFSLILESASTNQTSMYLCASSPGLISGYSSTDTQYFGPGTRLTVL.

The V call is TRBV5-6, the J call TRBJ2-3; weak D call: TRBD2 (6 bases). V shed 2 bases and J shed 3 bases, with 10 bases lying between them. This CDR3 spans 14 amino acids. Germline CDR1 and CDR2: SGHDT and YYEEEE. The CDR3 nucleotides are TGTGCCAGCAGCTTCGGGGGACGGACAGATACGCAGTATTTT. Encoded protein: CASSFGGRTDTQYF.

The genes are TRBV15 and TRBJ2-5; 8 bases are a match to TRBD2. CDR1 and CDR2 from the germline V gene are LNHNV and YYDKDF (reference sequence). The CDR3 is made up of 14 amino acids. V shed 3 bases, J shed 5 bases, and the junction held 5 bases outside the gene matches. Written as DNA, the CDR3 is TGTGCCACCAGCAGCTCGGGAGGGCGGGAGACCCAGTACTTC. Its protein product is CATSSSGGRETQYF.

V usage is TRBV6-5 and J usage is TRBJ2-1; tentative D call: TRBD1 (6 bases). The V gene's germline CDR1 is MNHEY and CDR2 SVGAGI. V was clipped by 0 bases and J by 7 bases, with 13 bases between them. This CDR3 comprises 15 residues. CDR3 bases: TGTGCCAGCAGTTACTCGGGCCAGGGGAATAATGAGCAGTTCTTC. Encoded protein: CASSYSGQGNNEQFF.

The CDR3 protein is CASTPGTGPRTETQYF. CDR3 DNA: TGTGCCAGTACCCCAGGGACAGGTCCCAGGACGGAGACCCAGTACTTC. The V call is TRBV19, the J call TRBJ2-5; 8 bases are a match to TRBD1. J gave up 5 bases and V 7 bases, and 15 bases lay outside the gene matches. Germline CDR1 and CDR2: LNHDA and SQIVND (reference sequence). This CDR3 is built from 16 residues.

There are a few counts of this clone. The rearrangement links TRBV9 to TRBJ2-1; possibly TRBD2 for D (6 bases). V shed 0 bases and J shed 4 bases, with 11 bases lying between them. Germline V lookup: CDR1 SGDLS, CDR2 YYNGEE. This CDR3 region has 15 residues. The CDR3 nucleotides read TGTGCCAGCAGCGTAGACGGGGGAATATACAATGAGCAGTTCTTC. Encoded protein: CASSVDGGIYNEQFF.

Concerning this clone itself: The same CDR3 also results from other DNA sequences found in this sample. This chain joins TRBV28 and TRBJ1-1, with D hard to call. This CDR3 region has 12 residues. The germline V gene encodes CDR1 MDHEN and CDR2 SYDVKM. Trimming cost V 4 bases and J 11 bases, with 14 bases left between them. The CDR3 DNA is TGTGCCAGCAGTTCAAGACTGGCGGCGGCTTTCTTT. Amino acid sequence: CASSSRLAAAFF.

J is TRBJ1-2 and V is TRBV5-4, with D tentatively TRBD1 (6 bases). Trimming stripped 1 base from V and 2 bases from J, with 12 bases between. Germline values: CDR1 SGHNT, CDR2 YYREEE (reference sequence). This CDR3 is 15 amino acids long. The CDR3 nucleotides are TGTGCCAGCAGCTTGCAGACAGGTTCGAACTATGGCTACACCTTC. This translates into CASSLQTGSNYGYTF.

The rearrangement links TRBV2 to TRBJ2-3, with a possible D match to TRBD1 (5 bases). Trimming took off 6 bases at V and 4 bases at J, with 8 bases between the two ends. This CDR3 is built from 12 residues. The germline V gene has CDR1 SNHLY and CDR2 FYNNEI. The CDR3 protein is CASRKQADTQYF. For the CDR3, the DNA is TGTGCCAGCAGGAAACAGGCAGATACGCAGTATTTT.

The V and J genes are TRBV4-1 and TRBJ2-5; D gene unclear. Germline CDR1 is MGHRA and CDR2 is YSYEKL. V dropped 0 bases and J dropped 2 bases, with 10 bases sitting between them. The CDR3 has 15 residues. The CDR3 region has the DNA TGCGCCAGCAGCCAAGAATGGCCGCTGCAAGAGACCCAGTACTTC. It specifies CASSQEWPLQETQYF.

The chain carries TRBV28 and TRBJ1-5, with TRBD1 as a possible D gene (6 bases). Germline-derived CDR1 and CDR2 are MDHEN and SYDVKM. Trimming pared 7 bases from V and 5 bases from J, leaving 33 bases between. There are 20 residues in the CDR3. The CDR3 loop reads CASNALSFSRQALKDQPQHF. CDR3 nucleotides: TGTGCCAGCAATGCTCTCTCCTTCTCCCGACAGGCCCTTAAGGATCAGCCCCAGCATTTT.

This rearrangement joins TRBV6-5 to TRBJ2-5, with D possibly being TRBD1 or TRBD2 (5 bases each). The ends were cut back, 3 bases at V and 5 bases at J, with 10 bases in the middle. CDR1 is MNHEY and CDR2 is SVGAGI in the germline V gene. The CDR3 has 13 amino acids. The CDR3 loop is CASSYPGTETQYF. The CDR3 DNA sequence: TGTGCCAGCAGTTATCCAGGGACGGAGACCCAGTACTTC.

This clone has only a few counts. The chain couples TRBV6-1 to TRBJ2-6, with D perhaps assigned TRBD1 or TRBD2 (6 bases each). V was shortened by 5 bases and J by 4 bases, with 9 bases between the two germline ends. Germline assignment: CDR1 MNHNS and CDR2 SASEGT. This CDR3 spans 14 amino acids. CDR3 region: CASSSGGGANVLTF. In nucleotides, the CDR3 is TGTGCCAGCAGTTCCGGGGGCGGGGCCAACGTCCTGACTTTC.

This rearrangement joins TRBV28 to TRBJ1-1, with a tentative D call TRBD1 (5 bases). Germline V CDR1 and CDR2: MDHEN, SYDVKM. The length of the CDR3 is 13 residues. The ends were cut back, 6 bases at V and 1 base at J, with 9 bases in the middle. CDR3 sequence reads: CASRRQGNTEAFF. Here the CDR3 DNA reads TGTGCCAGCAGACGCCAGGGGAACACTGAAGCTTTCTTT. Full variable domain (rest looked up from reference TRBV28 and TRBJ1-1): DVKVTQSSRYLVKRTGEKVFLECVQDMDHENMFWYRQDPGLGLRLIYFSYDVKMKEKGDIPEGYSVSREKKERFSLILESASTNQTSMYLCASRRQGNTEAFFGQGTRLTVV.

The rearrangement links TRBV25-1 to TRBJ1-4; unclear D gene. Germline V lookup: CDR1 MGHDK, CDR2 SYGVNS. The CDR3 sequence is 14 residues long. V was cut by 2 bases and J by 5 bases, with 9 bases left in between. The CDR3 bases are TGTGCCAGCAGTGAAGTGGGCCAAAATGAAAAACTGTTTTTT. This gives the protein CASSEVGQNEKLFF.

The V call is TRBV30, the J call TRBJ1-5; D ambiguous. The CDR3 extends over 13 amino acids. The V gene's germline CDR1 is GTSNPN and CDR2 SVGIG (reference sequence). The V end was cut by 0 bases, the J end by 7 bases, with 10 bases between. CDR3 protein: CAWSVSGVQPQHF. In nucleotides, the CDR3 is TGTGCCTGGAGTGTATCGGGTGTCCAGCCCCAGCATTTT.

This clone was observed once. CDR3 DNA: TGTGCCATCAAAGGGGGTACGAACACCGGGGAGCTGTTTTTT. It codes for CAIKGGTNTGELFF. The chain is built from TRBV10-3 and TRBJ2-2, with TRBD1 as a possible D gene (6 bases). Trimming cost V 7 bases and J 0 bases, with 9 bases left between them. CDR3 size: 14 residues. Germline CDR1 reads ENHRY; CDR2 reads SYGVKD.